This TCR beta chain was recorded in a study of monozygotic twins with inflammatory bowel disease. Study outcomes and limitations: The inverse Simpson measure of TCRbeta diversity was lower in IBD patients than in healthy co-twins.

Nested amplification of TCRalpha and TCRbeta cDNA involved two PCRs of around 16 and 10 cycles. One entry per CDR3 protein, without DNA, is what TCRdb gives after re-calling the 5' RACE reads. The listing contains a few hundred thousand distinct CDR3 sequences. Germline V gives CDR1 SNHLY, CDR2 FYNNEI. This CDR3 has 15 amino acids. The authors isolated total RNA from whole blood without sorting T cells. In regard to this clonotype: No antigen is known for it.

The specimen sequenced was blood. This sequence originates from a human donor with ulcerative colitis or Crohn's disease, or a healthy co-twin of an affected twin (not recorded which). The genes are TRBV2 and TRBJ2-3; TCRdb gives TRBD2 as the D gene, but with no DNA this cannot be confirmed. The CDR3 region is CASNGRASSTDTQYF.